The rows below give T cell receptor beta chains drawn from one sample of a study of T-cell memory formation after mild COVID-19. TCRdb re-derived calls from the 5' RACE reads in MiXCR, one entry per CDR3 protein. The sample yields about 250,000 distinct CDR3 sequences, approximately 15% seen once. The sequencing input was PBMCs or a T cell subset sorted from them (not recorded which). The receptors come from an adult woman who had mild COVID-19 (a few samples of this study predate the infection). Cell type and time point are not known. The CDR3 runs from the conserved cysteine through the conserved F or W. D genes are given only for firm matches. The size of a clone is reported for some rows only, either as once, few or many, or as a class for expanded clones.

J gene	D gene	clone size	V gene	CDR3 protein	CDR3 DNA
TRBJ2-1	.	few	TRBV5-5	CASSLGDTIYNEQFF	TGTGCCAGCAGCCTCGGGGACACGATATACAATGAGCAGTTCTTC
TRBJ2-1	TRBD1	.	TRBV24-1	CATSGLGQGARNEQFF	TGTGCCACCAGTGGTTTGGGACAGGGGGCGCGGAATGAGCAGTTCTTC
TRBJ2-1	.	.	TRBV7-2	CASSLSSSSYNEQFF	TGTGCCAGCAGCCTGAGTTCAAGCTCCTACAATGAGCAGTTCTTC
TRBJ2-3	TRBD2	few	TRBV20-1	CSARDWIPRTSGRNTDTQYF	TGCAGTGCTAGAGACTGGATCCCCCGAACTAGCGGGAGGAACACAGATACGCAGTATTTT
TRBJ2-5	TRBD2	few	TRBV7-2	CASSSGGLSQETQYF	TGTGCCAGCAGCTCGGGGGGACTATCCCAAGAGACCCAGTACTTC
TRBJ2-7	TRBD1	once	TRBV4-2	CASSQEQGAGEQYF	TGTGCCAGCAGCCAAGAACAGGGGGCAGGCGAGCAGTACTTC
TRBJ2-7	.	many	TRBV5-1	CASSVDPRSGATYEQYF	TGCGCCAGCAGCGTGGACCCTCGTTCAGGGGCAACCTACGAGCAGTACTTC
TRBJ2-1	TRBD2	many	TRBV6-5	CASGPLAGGLNEQFF	TGTGCCAGCGGACCTTTGGCGGGAGGCCTAAATGAGCAGTTCTTC
TRBJ1-2	TRBD1	.	TRBV20-1	CSARDFGQGRIYGYTF	TGCAGTGCTAGAGACTTCGGACAGGGTAGAATCTATGGCTACACCTTC
TRBJ2-5	.	.	TRBV5-4	CASSLSKQGGGETQYF	TGTGCCAGCAGCTTATCAAAACAGGGTGGAGGGGAGACCCAGTACTTC
TRBJ2-1	.	.	TRBV18	CASSPTVRGGYNEQFF	TGTGCCAGCTCACCCACCGTTAGGGGGGGATACAATGAGCAGTTCTTC
TRBJ2-7	.	many	TRBV7-9	CASSKETAYEQYF	TGTGCCAGCAGCAAGGAGACAGCCTACGAGCAGTACTTC
TRBJ1-2	TRBD1	.	TRBV30	CAWSALRTGGRYTF	TGTGCCTGGAGTGCCCTGCGGACAGGTGGGCGCTACACCTTC
TRBJ1-3	.	.	TRBV3-1	CASSQRGSSGNTIYF	TGTGCCAGCAGCCAGAGGGGCAGCTCTGGAAACACCATATATTTT
TRBJ2-3	.	few	TRBV7-2	CASSLARKTDTQYF	TGTGCCAGCAGCTTAGCCCGGAAGACAGATACGCAGTATTTT
TRBJ2-1	.	few	TRBV2	CASKTDGVYNEQFF	TGTGCCAGCAAGACAGACGGCGTCTACAATGAGCAGTTCTTC
TRBJ1-1	.	.	TRBV15	CATSRESHTEAFF	TGTGCCACCAGCAGAGAATCCCACACTGAAGCTTTCTTT
TRBJ2-7	.	.	TRBV11-1	CASSLNRDEQYF	TGTGCCAGCAGCCTAAATAGGGACGAGCAGTACTTC
TRBJ2-5	TRBD2	few	TRBV12-3/TRBV12-4	CASSFFPSLTSGRESETQYF	TGTGCCAGCAGTTTCTTCCCCAGCTTGACTAGCGGGAGGGAGAGCGAGACCCAGTACTTC
TRBJ2-6	.	few	TRBV5-1	CASSLEGARSSGANVLTF	TGCGCCAGCAGCTTGGAAGGGGCGAGGAGTTCTGGGGCCAACGTCCTGACTTTC
TRBJ2-7	TRBD2	.	TRBV12-3/TRBV12-4	CASSQLAGGPSTYEQYF	TGTGCCAGCAGTCAACTAGCGGGAGGGCCTTCAACCTACGAGCAGTACTTC
TRBJ1-5	.	.	TRBV20-1	CSANPPGRGNQPQHF	TGCAGTGCTAACCCCCCGGGGAGGGGCAATCAGCCCCAGCATTTT
TRBJ2-1	.	many	TRBV5-1	CASTGLNEQFF	TGCGCCAGCACTGGACTCAATGAGCAGTTCTTC
TRBJ2-1	.	.	TRBV7-6	CASSSEYNEQFF	TGTGCCAGCAGCTCCGAGTACAATGAGCAGTTCTTC
TRBJ2-7	.	many	TRBV29-1	CSVSDYEQYF	TGCAGCGTTAGCGACTACGAGCAGTACTTC
TRBJ2-7	TRBD2	many	TRBV4-1	CASSQAGSAGAYEQYF	TGCGCCAGCAGCCAAGCTGGGTCAGCGGGGGCCTACGAGCAGTACTTC
TRBJ1-1	.	few	TRBV19	CASSIGSGMVAEAFF	TGTGCCAGTAGTATCGGGTCCGGGATGGTGGCTGAAGCTTTCTTT
TRBJ2-5	TRBD2	few	TRBV7-2	CASSSGLASETQYF	TGTGCCAGCAGCTCGGGACTAGCGAGTGAGACCCAGTACTTC
TRBJ2-5	TRBD2	many	TRBV10-3	CAISVTSGVETQYF	TGTGCCATCAGTGTGACTAGCGGGGTTGAGACCCAGTACTTC
TRBJ2-7	TRBD1	many	TRBV5-6	CASSFPGQNYEQYF	TGTGCCAGCAGCTTTCCGGGACAGAACTACGAGCAGTACTTC
TRBJ2-7	TRBD1	few	TRBV18	CASSRDRGSFYEQYF	TGTGCCAGCTCACGGGACAGGGGCTCTTTCTACGAGCAGTACTTC
TRBJ1-4	TRBD1	.	TRBV3-1	CASSQTTGTNEKLFF	TGTGCCAGCAGCCAGACGACAGGGACTAATGAAAAACTGTTTTTT
TRBJ1-4	TRBD1	many	TRBV20-1	CSAIGTGNEKLFF	TGCAGTGCTATTGGGACAGGGAATGAAAAACTGTTTTTT
TRBJ1-2	.	once	TRBV4-3	CASSQVIADSYGYTF	TGCGCCAGCAGCCAAGTAATCGCAGATTCCTATGGCTACACCTTC
TRBJ2-5	TRBD2	.	TRBV6-2/TRBV6-3	CASTRLAGQETQYF	TGTGCCAGCACTAGACTAGCGGGGCAAGAGACCCAGTACTTC
TRBJ1-2	.	few	TRBV5-1	CASSSDGWEGYTF	TGCGCCAGCAGCTCGGACGGGTGGGAAGGCTACACCTTC